This T cell receptor beta chain was recovered during a study of CD8 T cells in ankylosing spondylitis. Regarding the study as a whole: Ankylosing spondylitis blood seemed to carry a telltale TCR beta motif made of fewer than ten highly homologous variants. CD8+ disease-linked clones were present at relatively low frequencies in blood.

TCRdb used MiXCR to reprocess the 5' RACE reads, holding one entry per CDR3 protein. The sample has about 500,000 distinct CDR3 sequences, 12% seen once; the top ten hold over 6.5%. This clonotype was found a few times. Its cognate antigen is unknown. The CDR3 loop spans 14 amino acids. Between the trimmed V and J ends, which lost 0 bases and 7 bases, there was a span of 11 bases. The germline gives CDR1 SGHRS, CDR2 YFSETQ. The chain carries TRBV5-1 and TRBJ1-5; D remains ambiguous. The source is a male donor with ankylosing spondylitis. Sequenced: blood, either unsorted or a sorted T cell fraction (not recorded which). The CDR3 region is CASSLGETHQPQHF. As DNA, the CDR3 is TGCGCCAGCAGCTTGGGGGAAACCCACCAGCCCCAGCATTTT.